This passage covers 25 T cell receptor beta chains from one sample sequenced in a study of shared clonotypes between healthy human individuals. Terminally differentiated effector memory CD45RA+ cells were excluded from the naive CD8 cells, which were CD45RO-negative and positively selected for CCR7. The assay was immunoSEQ multiplex PCR, and TCRdb's table has in-frame clones only and misses some. The sample shows roughly 1,800,000 clones, about 95% of them seen only once. Sample: naive CD8+ T cells sorted from blood. These receptors all come from a man younger than 30 in good health.

This clone was counted once. Other DNA sequences within the sample encode an identical CDR3. The V gene is TRBV9, the J gene TRBJ2-3; TRBD2 agrees at 7 bases. Unmatched junction bases numbered 3, after V lost 0 bases and J lost 5 bases. This CDR3 is built from 14 residues. Germline V gives CDR1 SGDLS, CDR2 YYNGEE. The CDR3 spells CASSVAGGEDTQYF. The DNA of the CDR3 is TGTGCCAGCAGCGTAGCGGGGGGTGAAGATACGCAGTATTTT.

The genes are TRBV5-6 and TRBJ2-7; possibly TRBD1 or TRBD2 for D (6 bases each). V lost 4 bases to trimming and J lost 4 bases, with 15 bases between them. The CDR3 runs 14 residues. Germline CDR1 SGHDT, CDR2 YYEEEE. CDR3 sequence reads: CASSLVEGGYEQYF. CDR3 DNA: TGTGCCAGCAGCCTCGTTGAGGGGGGATACGAGCAGTACTTC.

V and J are TRBV27 and TRBJ2-3; D may be TRBD2 (7 bases). This CDR3 has 14 residues. CDR1 and CDR2 from the germline V gene are MNHEY and SMNVEV (reference sequence). Between the trimmed V and J ends, which lost 5 bases and 1 base, there was a span of 10 bases. The CDR3 region has the DNA TGTGCCAGCAGTCGGGGGGCCGGCACAGATACGCAGTATTTT. This codes for CASSRGAGTDTQYF.

V usage is TRBV28 and J usage is TRBJ1-1; 9 nucleotides match TRBD1. The CDR3 totals 15 residues. Germline lookup yields CDR1 MDHEN and CDR2 SYDVKM. With V trimmed by 3 bases and J by 6 bases, 8 bases remained unmatched. CDR3 in amino acids: CASSFLTGGGPEAFF. The DNA for the CDR3 is TGTGCCAGCAGTTTCCTTACAGGGGGCGGACCTGAAGCTTTCTTT.

The chain recombines TRBV10-3 with TRBJ2-7; 13 bases line up with TRBD2. This CDR3 is 19 amino acids long. J was trimmed by 0 bases and V by 3 bases; bases with no gene match: 11. Germline CDR1 is ENHRY and CDR2 is SYGVKD. In DNA form, the CDR3 reads TGTGCCATCAGTGACCCGGGACTAGCGGGACCACGGGACTCCTACGAGCAGTACTTC. This encodes CAISDPGLAGPRDSYEQYF.

The V and J genes are TRBV2 and TRBJ1-6; D gene unclear. Per the germline V gene, CDR1 is SNHLY and CDR2 is FYNNEI. V lost 6 bases and J 4 bases, leaving 7 bases between the germline ends. CDR3 size: 13 residues. CDR3 DNA: TGTGCCAGCAGCGATGATTATAATTCACCCCTCCACTTT. Protein product: CASSDDYNSPLHF.

CDR3 in amino acids: CSVEDPLRVGYGYTF. The CDR3 region has the DNA TGCAGCGTTGAAGATCCTTTAAGGGTGGGCTATGGCTACACCTTC. This chain connects TRBV29-1 to TRBJ1-2; D is ambiguous. Trimming removed 0 bases at V and 4 bases at J, with 15 bases between. CDR1 and CDR2 (germline): SQVTM, ANQGSEA. CDR3 length: 15 residues.

The rearrangement links TRBV2 to TRBJ1-4; D is uncertain. CDR3 length: 14 residues. V lost 2 bases, J lost 8 bases, and 12 bases lay in between. Germline-derived CDR1 and CDR2 are SNHLY and FYNNEI. Here the CDR3 DNA reads TGTGCCAGCAGTGAATTCGCGCAAGGCGAAAAACTGTTTTTT. It is translated as CASSEFAQGEKLFF.

The V and J genes are TRBV4-3 and TRBJ1-1, with D uncertain. The germline gives CDR1 LGHNA, CDR2 YSLEER. Trimming left V 0 bases short and J 1 base short, with 12 bases between. The CDR3 extends over 16 amino acids. The CDR3 DNA is TGCGCCAGCAGCCAAGATCGGGAAGGTAAGAACACTGAAGCTTTCTTT. This gives the protein CASSQDREGKNTEAFF.

V usage is TRBV9 and J usage is TRBJ1-4, with a weak D call TRBD1 (5 bases). V was clipped by 3 bases and J by 8 bases, with 20 bases between them. The germline V gene has CDR1 SGDLS and CDR2 YYNGEE. CDR3 length: 16 amino acids. The CDR3 nucleotides read TGTGCCAGCAGCGAGGCGTCGGGGGGTCGTGACGAAAAACTGTTTTTT. This gives the protein CASSEASGGRDEKLFF.

The V gene is TRBV10-1, the J gene TRBJ2-3; D perhaps matches TRBD2 (6 bases). The germline CDR1 and CDR2 sequences are WNHNN and SYGVQD (reference sequence). V was trimmed by 4 bases and J by 3 bases, leaving 14 bases between them. The CDR3 length is 15 residues. The CDR3 bases are TGCGCCAGCAGTGGGTCGCCTGCGGGGACAGATACGCAGTATTTT. Amino acids: CASSGSPAGTDTQYF.

A few counts support this clone. CDR3 region: CASSEPPIYSNQPQHF. CDR3 coding DNA: TGTGCCAGTAGCGAACCCCCCATATATAGCAATCAGCCCCAGCATTTT. The genes are TRBV19 and TRBJ1-5; no firm D call. The CDR3 totals 16 residues. Germline CDR1 and CDR2: LNHDA and SQIVND (reference sequence). V was clipped by 6 bases and J by 0 bases, with 15 bases between them.

The J gene is TRBJ1-6, the V gene TRBV19; D uncertain. The CDR3 has 14 amino acids. Per the germline V gene, CDR1 is LNHDA and CDR2 is SQIVND (reference sequence). Trimming removed 7 bases from V and 2 bases from J, with 9 bases in between. The CDR3 DNA sequence: TGTGCCAGTAAAGCAGACACCTATAATTCACCCCTCCACTTT. This encodes CASKADTYNSPLHF.

The V call is TRBV7-8, the J call TRBJ1-2; weak D call: TRBD1 (5 bases). In germline, CDR1 is SGHVS, CDR2 FQNEAQ. V dropped 1 base and J dropped 0 bases, with 12 bases sitting between them. The CDR3 has 16 amino acids. The CDR3, as DNA: TGTGCCAGCAGCTTAGGATCTCAGGGTACTAACTATGGCTACACCTTC. Translated: CASSLGSQGTNYGYTF.

This chain connects TRBV27 to TRBJ2-3, with D unresolved. The CDR3 extends over 14 amino acids. With 4 bases removed from V and 4 bases from J, the gap between germline ends came to 12 bases. Looked up from germline, CDR1 is MNHEY and CDR2 is SMNVEV (reference sequence). CDR3 loop: CASSSVAFADTQYF. Here the CDR3 DNA reads TGTGCCAGCAGTTCCGTGGCGTTCGCAGATACGCAGTATTTT.

V gene TRBV28 combines with J gene TRBJ2-7, with D possibly matching TRBD1 (6 bases). V lost 3 bases to trimming and J lost 5 bases, with 17 bases between them. The CDR3 is 15 residues long. Per germline, CDR1 MDHEN and CDR2 SYDVKM. CDR3 amino acids: CASSLEQGLFHEQYF. The CDR3, as DNA: TGTGCCAGCAGTTTGGAACAGGGCCTCTTCCACGAGCAGTACTTC.

The rearrangement links TRBV6-5 to TRBJ2-3, with D hard to call. The V end was cut by 2 bases, the J end by 3 bases, with 12 bases between. The CDR3 is 15 residues long. Looked up from germline, CDR1 is MNHEY and CDR2 is SVGAGI. The CDR3 DNA is TGTGCCAGCAGTTACGCGCTAGATCCGACAGATACGCAGTATTTT. Amino acids: CASSYALDPTDTQYF.

The chain employs TRBV7-2 and TRBJ2-1, with 7 nucleotides matching TRBD2. V lost 5 bases to trimming and J lost 3 bases; unmatched junction nucleotides: 13. In germline, CDR1 is SGHTA, CDR2 FQGNSA. There are 17 residues in the CDR3. CDR3 loop: CASSPRSSGQIYNEQFF. CDR3 nucleotides: TGTGCCAGCAGCCCGCGATCTAGCGGACAAATCTACAATGAGCAGTTCTTC.

The CDR3 bases are TGTGCCAGCAGCGTAGTAGACTCCTCAATATACGAGCAGTACTTC. Translation gives CASSVVDSSIYEQYF. The chain recombines TRBV9 with TRBJ2-7; no clear D gene. The CDR3 spans 15 residues. Trimming removed 0 bases from V and 4 bases from J, with 14 bases in between. The germline V gene encodes CDR1 SGDLS and CDR2 YYNGEE.

This sequence joins TRBV15 and TRBJ2-3, with D hard to call. The CDR3 has 15 amino acids. V was shortened by 1 base and J by 0 bases, with 8 bases between the two germline ends. Germline-derived CDR1 and CDR2 are LNHNV and YYDKDF (reference sequence). The CDR3 sequence: CATSRVAGSTDTQYF. CDR3 DNA: TGTGCCACCAGCAGAGTGGCCGGAAGCACAGATACGCAGTATTTT.

This chain uses TRBV4-1 with TRBJ2-5; D not resolved. The CDR3 consists of 14 residues. Germline V gives CDR1 MGHRA, CDR2 YSYEKL. Trimming removed 1 base from V and 4 bases from J, with 10 bases in between. The CDR3: CASSQVFLGETQYF. For the CDR3, the DNA is TGCGCCAGCAGCCAAGTTTTCTTGGGAGAGACCCAGTACTTC.

This sequence joins TRBV7-9 and TRBJ2-1; 7 nucleotides align to TRBD1. There are 19 residues in the CDR3. The V gene end was trimmed by 2 bases and the J gene end by 0 bases; junction bases not matched to a gene: 13. CDR1 is SEHNR, CDR2 FQNEAQ, per germline (reference sequence). The CDR3 loop is CASSLPGTDLASSYNEQFF. The CDR3 region has the DNA TGTGCCAGCAGCTTACCCGGGACAGACCTAGCCAGCTCCTACAATGAGCAGTTCTTC.

The CDR3 DNA reads as TGTGCCAGCAGTGTCCAAGACGTCCTGACTTTC. It translates to CASSVQDVLTF. This chain joins TRBV2 and TRBJ2-6, with D unclear. V was cut by 4 bases and J by 11 bases, with 6 bases left in between. The CDR3 has 11 residues. The germline V gene encodes CDR1 SNHLY and CDR2 FYNNEI.

The V and J genes are TRBV7-6 and TRBJ2-7; 8 nucleotides agree with TRBD2. Germline V gene sequence: CDR1 SGHVS, CDR2 FNYEAQ. V was pared by 6 bases and J by 2 bases, with 3 bases of the junction left unmatched. This CDR3 is 13 amino acids long. The CDR3: CASRAGEAYEQYF. As DNA, the CDR3 is TGTGCCAGCAGAGCGGGGGAGGCCTACGAGCAGTACTTC.

This clone appeared a single time. The chain couples TRBV29-1 to TRBJ2-5; 12 bases are a match to TRBD2. Trimming cost V 4 bases and J 4 bases; bases outside gene matches: 13. This CDR3 has 17 residues. CDR1 SQVTM and CDR2 ANQGSEA come from the germline V gene. The CDR3: CSVGGLAGGVLLETQYF. Written as DNA, the CDR3 is TGCAGCGTTGGAGGTCTAGCGGGAGGGGTGCTCCTAGAGACCCAGTACTTC. The full variable domain, rest sourced from reference TRBV29-1 and TRBJ2-5, is SAVISQKPSRDICQRGTSLTIQCQVDSQVTMMFWYRQQPGQSLTLIATANQGSEATYESGFVIDKFPISRPNLTFSTLTVSNMSPEDSSIYLCSVGGLAGGVLLETQYFGPGTRLLVL.